This entry is about one T cell receptor (beta chain). The entry originates in a study of cytomegalovirus exposure and HLA in healthy donors. Primers included in the PCR were 60 Vbeta and 13 Jbeta primers. Repertoires were generated with immunoSEQ multiplex PCR, while TCRdb's copy carries only in-frame clones and drops some. The sample lists some 180,000 clones; roughly 10% were seen once. CDR1 and CDR2 from the germline V gene are SNHLY and FYNNEI. Trimming pared 8 bases from V and 4 bases from J, leaving 23 bases between. The CDR3 consists of 16 residues. What was sequenced was PBMCs. The V call is TRBV2, the J call TRBJ1-2; a possible D gene is TRBD1 (6 bases). This TCR derives from a woman aged 25-40 years in good health and CMV-seropositive. Here the CDR3 DNA reads TGTGCCAGCTCTAAAAATGGACAGTCAATTTCCTATGGCTACACCTTC. As protein: CASSKNGQSISYGYTF.